The entry that follows covers one T cell receptor beta chain sequence. Its specificity is unknown. It was with 60 Vbeta and 13 Jbeta primers that the PCR ran. Assay used: immunoSEQ multiplex PCR; TCRdb lists only in-frame clones, some missing. The table includes approximately 94,000 clones, about 80% detected once. These data belong to a study of cytomegalovirus exposure and HLA in healthy donors. Overall study results and limits: Apparent HLA restriction characterized most CMV-associated TCR beta chains in a later analysis. When a later analysis was performed, an Asian-associated ancestry cluster reportedly had fewer N-insertions than the approximately 700-donor mean.

The CDR3 is 15 residues long. V lost 5 bases to trimming and J lost 4 bases; unmatched junction nucleotides: 6. The germline gives CDR1 SGHAT, CDR2 FQNNGV. The chain couples TRBV11-2 to TRBJ1-1; the match to TRBD1 covers 11 bases. The specimen sequenced was PBMCs. The origin of this receptor is a man in his thirties or forties in good health and CMV-seropositive. CDR3 sequence reads: CASSPGTGGSTEAFF. The CDR3 DNA follows: TGTGCCAGCAGCCCCGGGACAGGGGGTAGCACTGAAGCTTTCTTT.